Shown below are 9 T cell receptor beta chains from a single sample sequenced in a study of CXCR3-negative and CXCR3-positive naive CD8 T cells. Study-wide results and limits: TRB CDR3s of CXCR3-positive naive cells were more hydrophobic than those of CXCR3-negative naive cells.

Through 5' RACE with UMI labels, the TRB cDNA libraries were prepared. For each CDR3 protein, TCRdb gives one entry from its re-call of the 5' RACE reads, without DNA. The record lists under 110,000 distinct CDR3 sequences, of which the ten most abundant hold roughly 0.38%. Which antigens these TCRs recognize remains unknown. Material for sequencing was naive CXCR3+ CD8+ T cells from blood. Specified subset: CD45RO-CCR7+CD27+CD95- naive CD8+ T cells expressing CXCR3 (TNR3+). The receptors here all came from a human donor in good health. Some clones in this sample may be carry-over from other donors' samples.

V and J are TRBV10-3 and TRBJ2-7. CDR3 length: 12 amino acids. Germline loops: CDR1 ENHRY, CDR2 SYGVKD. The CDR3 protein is CAIRGRFDEQYF.

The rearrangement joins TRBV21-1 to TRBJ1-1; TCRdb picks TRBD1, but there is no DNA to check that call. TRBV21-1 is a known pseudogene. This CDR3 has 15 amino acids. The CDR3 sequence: CASSSPPDKNTEAFF.

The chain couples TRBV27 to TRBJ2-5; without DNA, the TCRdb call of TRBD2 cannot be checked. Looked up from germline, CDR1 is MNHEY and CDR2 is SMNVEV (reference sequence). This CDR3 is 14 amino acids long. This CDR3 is CASSLRTLLETQYF.

CDR3 protein: CAVKDYSYNEQFF. The rearrangement uses TRBV2 and TRBJ2-1; the D call from TCRdb, TRBD2, cannot be confirmed without DNA. CDR1 SNHLY and CDR2 FYNNEI come from the germline V gene. The CDR3 spans 13 residues. Drawing the rest from reference TRBV2 and TRBJ2-1, the complete variable domain is EPEVTQTPSHQVTQMGQEVILRCVPISNHLYFYWYRQILGQKVEFLVSFYNNEISEKSEIFDDQFSVERPDGSNFTLKIRSTKLEDSAMYFCAVKDYSYNEQFFGPGTRLTVL.

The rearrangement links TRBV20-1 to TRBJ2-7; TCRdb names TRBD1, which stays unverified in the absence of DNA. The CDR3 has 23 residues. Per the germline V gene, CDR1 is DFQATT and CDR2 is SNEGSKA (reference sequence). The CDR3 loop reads CSARVSKVQGTASRSDFSYEQYF.

CDR3 residues: CASSDGTYEQYF. The rearrangement uses TRBV6-1 and TRBJ2-7; TCRdb indicates TRBD1, and absent DNA this call remains unverified. The CDR3 extends over 12 amino acids. Germline values: CDR1 MNHNS, CDR2 SASEGT.

The CDR3 region is CASRPTSFYEQYF. The gene calls are TRBV28 and TRBJ2-7. Germline assignment: CDR1 MDHEN and CDR2 SYDVKM. This CDR3 has 13 residues. Filled out from reference TRBV28 and TRBJ2-7, the complete variable domain reads DVKVTQSSRYLVKRTGEKVFLECVQDMDHENMFWYRQDPGLGLRLIYFSYDVKMKEKGDIPEGYSVSREKKERFSLILESASTNQTSMYLCASRPTSFYEQYFGPGTRLTVT.

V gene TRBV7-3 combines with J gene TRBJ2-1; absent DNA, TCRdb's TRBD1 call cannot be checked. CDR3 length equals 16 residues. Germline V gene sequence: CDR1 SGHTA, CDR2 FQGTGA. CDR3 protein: CASSPHASREPNEQFF.

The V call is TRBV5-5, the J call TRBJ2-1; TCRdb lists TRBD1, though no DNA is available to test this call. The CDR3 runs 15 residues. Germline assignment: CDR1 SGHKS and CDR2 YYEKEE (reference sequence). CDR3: CASSPRRSSYNEQFF. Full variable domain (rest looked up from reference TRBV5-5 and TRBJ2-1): DAGVTQSPTHLIKTRGQQVTLRCSPISGHKSVSWYQQVLGQGPQFIFQYYEKEERGRGNFPDRFSARQFPNYSSELNVNALLLGDSALYLCASSPRRSSYNEQFFGPGTRLTVL.